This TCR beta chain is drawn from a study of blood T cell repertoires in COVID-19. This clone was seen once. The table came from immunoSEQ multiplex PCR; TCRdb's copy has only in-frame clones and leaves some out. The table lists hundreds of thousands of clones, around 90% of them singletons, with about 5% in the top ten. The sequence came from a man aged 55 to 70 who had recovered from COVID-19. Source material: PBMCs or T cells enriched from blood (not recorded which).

The CDR3 DNA is TGTGCCAGCAGTTATCCCCATAGGACAGAACCAGATACGCAGTATTTT. It specifies CASSYPHRTEPDTQYF. The chain uses TRBV6-6 and TRBJ2-3; perhaps TRBD1 as D (6 bases). Germline V CDR1 and CDR2: MNHNY, SVGAGI (reference sequence). The V end was cut by 3 bases, the J end by 4 bases, with 17 bases between. This CDR3 has 16 residues.